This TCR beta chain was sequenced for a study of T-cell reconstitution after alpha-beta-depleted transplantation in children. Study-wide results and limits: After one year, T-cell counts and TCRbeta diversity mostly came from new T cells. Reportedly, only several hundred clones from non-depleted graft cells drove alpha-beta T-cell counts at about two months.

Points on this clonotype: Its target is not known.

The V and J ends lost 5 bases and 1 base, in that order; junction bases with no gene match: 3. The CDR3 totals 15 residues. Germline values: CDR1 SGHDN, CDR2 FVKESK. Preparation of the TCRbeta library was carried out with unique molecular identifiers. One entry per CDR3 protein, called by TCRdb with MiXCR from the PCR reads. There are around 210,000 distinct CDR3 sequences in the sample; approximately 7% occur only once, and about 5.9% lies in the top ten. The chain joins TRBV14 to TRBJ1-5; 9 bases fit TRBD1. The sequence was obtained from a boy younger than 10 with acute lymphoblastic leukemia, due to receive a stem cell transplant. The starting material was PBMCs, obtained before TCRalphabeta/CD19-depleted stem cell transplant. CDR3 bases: TGTGCCAGCAGCAGGACAGGGGAAAGCAATCAGCCCCAGCATTTT. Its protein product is CASSRTGESNQPQHF.